These 16 T cell receptor beta chains were all obtained from the same sample, sequenced in a study of tumor-infiltrating lymphocytes in primary liver carcinoma. Blood RNA came from unsorted whole blood; germline DNA was also extracted. The researchers produced TCR beta cDNA from around 0.5 ug total RNA with a constant-region primer. Libraries covering TCR beta were generated through three nested multiplex PCR rounds (using a slightly modified ARM-PCR). The first two PCR rounds, roughly 9 cycles each, used TRBV1-TRBV30 forward primers and a C-beta reverse primer. TCRdb independently ran MiXCR on the multiplex PCR reads; one entry per CDR3 protein. The data show fewer than 400,000 distinct CDR3 sequences, 60% to 80% seen once. Specimen: peripheral blood. These receptors originate from a man aged 35-49 years with primary liver carcinoma and hepatitis B virus infection.

About this clonotype: A much larger clone differs from this one at a single base, so this may be a read error. The CDR3, as DNA: TGTGCCAGCAGTGACTACTCCTACAATGAGCAGTTCTTC. Encoded protein: CASSDYSYNEQFF. The chain recombines TRBV5-6 with TRBJ2-1; weak D call: TRBD2 (5 bases). The germline CDR1 and CDR2 sequences are SGHDT and YYEEEE. The germline V and J ends were trimmed by 5 bases and 0 bases, with 6 bases remaining between them. The length of the CDR3 is 13 residues.

As to this clonotype: Compared with germline, one end of the junction differs, possibly owing to a read error. CDR3: CTSSLSGTGDSGTQYF. CDR3 nucleotide sequence: TGTACCAGCAGCCTCTCCGGGACAGGGGATTCAGGGACCCAGTACTTC. This chain uses TRBV11-1 with TRBJ2-5; 10 bases match TRBD1. The germline V gene encodes CDR1 SGHAT and CDR2 FQDESV (reference sequence). The CDR3 sequence is 16 residues long.

Comment on this clonotype: Because it lacks the conserved phenylalanine or tryptophan at the end, this CDR3 is likely a read error. The genes are TRBV6-5 and TRBJ2-3, with 8 bases identical to TRBD2. The CDR3 sequence is 16 residues long. Germline V gene sequence: CDR1 MNHEY, CDR2 SVGAGI. The J segment lost 2 bases and the V segment lost 0 bases, leaving 4 bases of the junction unmatched. The CDR3 DNA follows: TGTGCCAGCAGTTACTCGGGCGGGAGGACCACAGATACGCAGTATTTG. This translates into CASSYSGGRTTDTQYL.

For this clonotype: A junction end diverges from the germline sequence, so it may reflect a read error. This chain uses TRBV7-8 with TRBJ1-5, with D tentatively TRBD1 (5 bases). CDR3 length: 15 amino acids. Germline V gene data show CDR1 as SGHVS and CDR2 as FQNEAQ. The CDR3 nucleotides read TGTGCCAGCAACTTAGGGGCAGGGTCTGATCAGCCCCAGCATTTT. It specifies CASNLGAGSDQPQHF.

In its sample, this clonotype was seen a few times. The V gene is TRBV5-4, the J gene TRBJ1-2, with D uncertain. CDR1 and CDR2 (germline): SGHNT, YYREEE (reference sequence). V was cut by 3 bases and J by 4 bases, with 16 bases left in between. The CDR3 length is 15 residues. In DNA form, the CDR3 reads TGTGCCAGCAGCTCCGGACCCGGGGTGCTCTATGGCTACACCTTC. It is translated as CASSSGPGVLYGYTF. Looking up the rest from reference TRBV5-4 and TRBJ1-2 gives the full variable domain: ETGVTQSPTHLIKTRGQQVTLRCSSQSGHNTVSWYQQALGQGPQFIFQYYREEENGRGNFPPRFSGLQFPNYSSELNVNALELDDSALYLCASSSGPGVLYGYTFGSGTRLTVV.

Concerning this clonotype: A much larger clone sits a single nucleotide away, making a read error possible. The genes are TRBV6-1 and TRBJ2-5, with D perhaps being TRBD1 or TRBD2 (5 bases each). The CDR3 is 16 residues long. V was cut by 4 bases and J by 1 base, with 16 bases left in between. Germline CDR1 reads MNHNS; CDR2 reads SASEGT. Written as DNA, the CDR3 is TGTGCCAGCAGTGCGATGGGACCAGCGGCCCAAGAGACCCAGTACTTC. It yields the protein CASSAMGPAAQETQYF.

A word on this clonotype: One end of the junction is discordant with germline, which a read error may explain. The rearrangement links TRBV6-6 to TRBJ2-1; 12 bases agree with TRBD2. CDR3 length: 19 amino acids. Germline loops: CDR1 MNHNY, CDR2 SVGAGI (reference sequence). In DNA, the CDR3 is TGTGTCAGCAGTTACTCACTAGCGGGAGGATCGAGCTCCTACAATGAGCGGTTCTTC. This translates into CVSSYSLAGGSSSYNERFF.

With respect to this clonotype: A read error may explain this, as a much larger clone is one base away. The chain carries TRBV29-1 and TRBJ2-7; D gene uncertain. With 4 bases removed from V and 1 base from J, the gap between germline ends came to 8 bases. This CDR3 is built from 12 residues. The V gene's germline CDR1 is SQVTM and CDR2 ANQGSEA. DNA for the CDR3: TGCAGCGTTGGGAACGGTTCCTACGAGCAGTACTTC. Translation: CSVGNGSYEQYF.

In this sample, this clonotype turned up once. Compared with germline, one end of the junction differs, possibly owing to a read error. This sequence joins TRBV11-2 and TRBJ2-2; a weak D match, TRBD2 (6 bases). CDR3 length: 14 residues. CDR1 is SGHAT and CDR2 is FQNNGV in the germline V gene. The CDR3: CASSRGDDTGELSF. The CDR3, as DNA: TGTGCCAGCAGCCGCGGGGACGACACCGGGGAGCTGTCTTTT.

V usage is TRBV12-3 or TRBV12-4 and J usage is TRBJ1-1, with D perhaps TRBD1 (5 bases). The CDR3 spans 14 residues. Trimming pared 0 bases from V and 6 bases from J, leaving 11 bases between. DNA of the CDR3: TGTGCCAGCAGTTTAGCAGCCGGGGACTCTGAAGCTTTCTTT. The encoded protein is CASSLAAGDSEAFF.

A word on this clonotype: Without the conserved terminal phenylalanine or tryptophan, this CDR3 likely stems from a read error. The chain employs TRBV29-1 and TRBJ1-1; D possibly corresponds to TRBD1 (6 bases). The CDR3 length is 14 residues. Per the germline V gene, CDR1 is SQVTM and CDR2 is ANQGSEA. V lost 6 bases and J 3 bases, leaving 17 bases between the germline ends. The CDR3 loop is CSVVRGGVHTEAFY. The DNA for the CDR3 is TGCAGCGTCGTCAGAGGGGGGGTGCACACTGAAGCTTTCTAT.

This clonotype was observed a handful of times. V usage is TRBV14 and J usage is TRBJ2-5; tentative D call: TRBD1 (5 bases). This CDR3 comprises 13 residues. The germline V and J ends were trimmed by 6 bases and 5 bases, with 13 bases remaining between them. Germline loops: CDR1 SGHDN, CDR2 FVKESK. The CDR3 is CASSGAGRETQYF. CDR3 nucleotide sequence: TGTGCCAGCAGTGGGGCAGGACGGGAGACCCAGTACTTC.

The sample holds one count of this clonotype. The chain uses TRBV23-1 and TRBJ1-5; unclear D gene. TRBV23-1 is assigned to the ORF class and has an uncertain function. This CDR3 spans 14 amino acids. V was shortened by 2 bases and J by 7 bases, with 12 bases between the two germline ends. The CDR3 nucleotides are TGCGCCAGCAGTCAAAGAGACGGCGGCCAGCCCCAGCATTTT. This encodes CASSQRDGGQPQHF.

For this clonotype: Given a much more abundant clone one base away, this may be a read error. Written as DNA, the CDR3 is TGTGTCAGCAGTTACTCTCGCGGGTCAGAGACCCAGTACTTC. It codes for CVSSYSRGSETQYF. V and J are TRBV6-2 or TRBV6-3 and TRBJ2-5; D may be TRBD2 (5 bases). The germline V gene has CDR1 MNHEY and CDR2 SVGEGT. There are 14 residues in the CDR3.

To note about this clonotype: A much larger clone differs by one base, so this may be a read error. The chain couples TRBV29-1 to TRBJ2-7; a possible D gene is TRBD1 (6 bases). The germline V gene has CDR1 SQVTM and CDR2 ANQGSEA. The CDR3 has 12 amino acids. CDR3 nucleotide sequence: TGCAGCGTAGGGGGAATAACCTACGAGCGGTACTTC. Translation: CSVGGITYERYF.

A remark on this clonotype: The CDR3 does not close with the conserved phenylalanine or tryptophan, likely indicating a read error. V usage is TRBV5-4 and J usage is TRBJ2-7, with 9 nucleotides matching TRBD2. V shed 3 bases and J 4 bases; nucleotides not matched to a gene: 8. The germline gives CDR1 SGHNT, CDR2 YYREEE (reference sequence). The CDR3 consists of 15 residues. The CDR3, as DNA: TGTGCCAGCAGCTGGATTAGCGGGAGTTTGTACGAGCAGTACTAC. Translated: CASSWISGSLYEQYY.